This TCR beta chain was obtained from a study of T cell responses to AZD1222 COVID-19 vaccine. Notes on the study in general: Increased Spike-specific TCR breadth and depth were observed after two AZD1222 doses.

Sequencing was performed with immunoSEQ multiplex PCR; in TCRdb, only in-frame clones are kept and a portion is missing. Seen here are more than 100,000 clones, approximately 94% observed once, and the top ten hold 5%. This clone appeared a few times. Its antigen is unknown. The CDR3 consists of 14 residues. V shed 4 bases and J 8 bases; nucleotides not matched to a gene: 9. CDR1 MNHEY and CDR2 SVGAGI come from the germline V gene. This TCR derives from an adult who received the AZD1222 COVID-19 vaccine. Material: peripheral blood, obtained 28 days after the second AZD1222 dose. The rearrangement uses TRBV6-5 and TRBJ1-2; 8 nucleotides match TRBD1. This chain's CDR3 is CASSSWQGALGYTF. The DNA for the CDR3 is TGTGCCAGCAGTTCTTGGCAGGGGGCGCTCGGCTACACCTTC.